The rows below give T cell receptor beta chains drawn from one sample of a study of T cells after posttransplantation cyclophosphamide. Produced via immunoSEQ multiplex PCR; TCRdb's table is partial and in-frame only. The sample presents roughly 40,000 clones, none singletons. Sequencing was done on a sample of PBMCs. The receptors shown here come from a woman in her forties or fifties in good health and a related stem cell transplant donor. CDR3s leave out the opening cysteine and the closing phenylalanine or tryptophan.

cdr3_length,j_call,v_call,cdr3_aa
12,TRBJ1-3,TRBV9,ASSVRGTGNTIY
13,TRBJ2-3,TRBV29-1,SVDPTGRGTDTQY
11,TRBJ2-3,TRBV6-1,ASSGQNTDTQY
11,TRBJ1-2,TRBV18,ASSPKQGHGYT
15,TRBJ1-2,TRBV7-6,ASSFLRQNRNNYGYT
12,TRBJ2-2,TRBV18,ASSATLNTGELF
14,TRBJ1-4,TRBV6-6,ASSSGQGATNEKLF
15,TRBJ2-1,TRBV7-2,ASSFRFLSGLHNEQF
13,TRBJ2-3,TRBV7-3,ASSLGGTTRDTQY
10,TRBJ2-1,TRBV27,ASSGGHNEQF
13,TRBJ1-2,TRBV5-1,ASSPTLDSGYGYT
14,TRBJ2-7,TRBV28,ATRGPQGPAFYEQY
12,TRBJ1-1,TRBV7-2,ASSRQGNLAEAF
14,TRBJ2-1,TRBV5-8,ASSLLPAGENNEQF
13,TRBJ2-1,TRBV19,ASSMTAGGRHEQF
12,TRBJ2-7,TRBV5-1,ASSLVDGNYEQY
9,TRBJ2-7,TRBV19,ASRLSYEQY
10,TRBJ1-2,TRBV11-2,ASRGDRVGYT
15,TRBJ2-3,TRBV6-1,ASSAYPRDRATDTQY
11,TRBJ1-2,TRBV7-9,ASIPTGDYGYT
14,TRBJ2-1,TRBV9,ASSVGGLAVYNEQF
12,TRBJ1-5,TRBV19,ASSRGYSNQPQH
13,TRBJ2-7,TRBV29-1,SVLTRDRGFDEQY
10,TRBJ2-1,TRBV15,ATSRKGDEQF